This TCR beta chain was sequenced for a study of early T cells in non-severe SARS-CoV-2 infection. Findings of the study overall: VDJdb matches were skewed toward anti-spike CD8 T cell responses.

Each single cDNA molecule received a unique molecular identifier. TCRdb fed the 5' RACE reads into MiXCR, producing one record per CDR3 protein. In the table there are more than 55,000 distinct CDR3 sequences, 5.9% of which are singletons. Germline CDR1 is SGHVS and CDR2 is FNYEAQ. The CDR3 spans 16 residues. V gave up 4 bases and J gave up 5 bases; unmatched junction bases: 10. This clonotype was seen repeatedly, ten times or more. The antigen is undetermined. The chain has TRBV7-6 and TRBJ2-5, with TRBD1 identical over 10 bases. The TCR sequence derives from an adult who was a healthcare worker with PCR-confirmed SARS-CoV-2 infection or an uninfected control (not recorded which). The sample here was whole blood, taken at baseline. CDR3 sequence (DNA): TGTGCCAGCAGCTCCACCCGGACAGGGGGATCTGAGACCCAGTACTTC. This translates into CASSSTRTGGSETQYF.